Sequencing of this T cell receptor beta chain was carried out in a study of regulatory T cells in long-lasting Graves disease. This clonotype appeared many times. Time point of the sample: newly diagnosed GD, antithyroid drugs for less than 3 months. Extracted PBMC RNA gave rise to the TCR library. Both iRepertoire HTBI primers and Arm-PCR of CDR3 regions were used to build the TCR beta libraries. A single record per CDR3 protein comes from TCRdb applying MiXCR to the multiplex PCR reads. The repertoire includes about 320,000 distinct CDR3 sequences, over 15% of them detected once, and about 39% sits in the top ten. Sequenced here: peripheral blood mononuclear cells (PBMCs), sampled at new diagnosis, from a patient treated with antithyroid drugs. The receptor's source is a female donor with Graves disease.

The CDR3 region is CASSIAVAGTGNTGELFF. In nucleotides, the CDR3 is TGTGCCAGTAGTATAGCGGTAGCGGGAACAGGGAACACCGGGGAGCTGTTTTTT. The chain carries TRBV19 and TRBJ2-2; 8 nucleotides line up with TRBD2. There are 18 residues in the CDR3. CDR1 LNHDA and CDR2 SQIVND come from the germline V gene (reference sequence). The V gene end was trimmed by 1 base and the J gene end by 1 base; junction bases not matched to a gene: 8.